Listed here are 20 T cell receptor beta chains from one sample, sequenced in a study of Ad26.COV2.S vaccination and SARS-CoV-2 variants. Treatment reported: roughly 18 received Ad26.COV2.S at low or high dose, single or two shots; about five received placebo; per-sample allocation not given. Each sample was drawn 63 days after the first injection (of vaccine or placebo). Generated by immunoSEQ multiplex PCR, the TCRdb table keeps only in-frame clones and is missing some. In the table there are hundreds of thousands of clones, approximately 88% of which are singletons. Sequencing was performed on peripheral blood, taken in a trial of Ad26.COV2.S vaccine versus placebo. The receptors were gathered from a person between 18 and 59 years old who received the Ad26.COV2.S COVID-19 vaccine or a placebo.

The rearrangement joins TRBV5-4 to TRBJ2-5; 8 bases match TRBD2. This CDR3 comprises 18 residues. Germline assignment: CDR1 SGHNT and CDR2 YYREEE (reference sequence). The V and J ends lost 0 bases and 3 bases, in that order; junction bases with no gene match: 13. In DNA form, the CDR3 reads TGTGCCAGCAGCTTGGGAGAGGGTAGCGGGGTAGTAAAAGAGACCCAGTACTTC. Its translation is CASSLGEGSGVVKETQYF.

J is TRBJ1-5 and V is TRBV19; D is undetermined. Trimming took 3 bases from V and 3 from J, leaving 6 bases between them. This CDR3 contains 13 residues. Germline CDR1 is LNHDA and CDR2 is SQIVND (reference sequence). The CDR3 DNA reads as TGTGCCAGTAGTATTGCCGTCAATCAGCCCCAGCATTTT. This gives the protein CASSIAVNQPQHF.

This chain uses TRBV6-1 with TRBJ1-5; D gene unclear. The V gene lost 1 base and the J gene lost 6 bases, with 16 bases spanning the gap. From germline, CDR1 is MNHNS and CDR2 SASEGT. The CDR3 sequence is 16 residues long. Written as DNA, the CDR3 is TGTGCCAGCAGTGAAGGGGTTGGCGATACGATTCAGCCCCAGCATTTT. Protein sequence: CASSEGVGDTIQPQHF.

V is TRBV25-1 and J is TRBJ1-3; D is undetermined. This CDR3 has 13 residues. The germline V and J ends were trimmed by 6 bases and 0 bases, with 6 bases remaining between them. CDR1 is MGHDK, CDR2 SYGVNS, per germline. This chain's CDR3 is CASSPSSGNTIYF. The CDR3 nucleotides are TGTGCCAGCAGCCCTAGCTCTGGAAACACCATATATTTT. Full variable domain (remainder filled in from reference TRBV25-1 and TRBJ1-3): EADIYQTPRYLVIGTGKKITLECSQTMGHDKMYWYQQDPGMELHLIHYSYGVNSTEKGDLSSESTVSRIRTEHFPLTLESARPSHTSQYLCASSPSSGNTIYFGEGSWLTVV.

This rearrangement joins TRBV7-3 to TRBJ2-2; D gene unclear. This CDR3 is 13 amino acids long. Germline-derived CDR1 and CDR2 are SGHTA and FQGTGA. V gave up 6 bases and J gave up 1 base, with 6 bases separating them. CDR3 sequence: CASRQKNTGELFF. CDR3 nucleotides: TGTGCCAGCAGACAAAAGAACACCGGGGAGCTGTTTTTT.

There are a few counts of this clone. Written as DNA, the CDR3 is TGTGCCAGCAGCTACCTTACGACCTCGAACACCATATATTTT. Residues: CASSYLTTSNTIYF. The V and J genes are TRBV11-1 and TRBJ1-3; D unresolved. The CDR3 extends over 14 amino acids. V lost 4 bases and J 7 bases, leaving 14 bases between the germline ends. From germline, CDR1 is SGHAT and CDR2 FQDESV (reference sequence).

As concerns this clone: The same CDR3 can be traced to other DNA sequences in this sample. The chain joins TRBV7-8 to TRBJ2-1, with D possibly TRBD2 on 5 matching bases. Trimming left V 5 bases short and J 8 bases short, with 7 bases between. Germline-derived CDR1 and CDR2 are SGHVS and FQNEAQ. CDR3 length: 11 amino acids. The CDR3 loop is CASSPGDEQFF. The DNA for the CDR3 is TGTGCCAGCAGCCCCGGGGATGAGCAGTTCTTC. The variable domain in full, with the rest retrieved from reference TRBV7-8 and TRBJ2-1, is GAGVSQSPRYKVAKRGQDVALRCDPISGHVSLFWYQQALGQGPEFLTYFQNEAQLDKSGLPSDRFFAERPEGSVSTLKIQRTQQEDSAVYLCASSPGDEQFFGPGTRLTVL.

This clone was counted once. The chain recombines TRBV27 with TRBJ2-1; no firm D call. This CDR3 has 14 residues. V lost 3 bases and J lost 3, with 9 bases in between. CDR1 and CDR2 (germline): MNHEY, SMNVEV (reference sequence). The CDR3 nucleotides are TGTGCCAGCAGTTTTACGCCCTTCTACAATGAGCAGTTCTTC. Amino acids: CASSFTPFYNEQFF.

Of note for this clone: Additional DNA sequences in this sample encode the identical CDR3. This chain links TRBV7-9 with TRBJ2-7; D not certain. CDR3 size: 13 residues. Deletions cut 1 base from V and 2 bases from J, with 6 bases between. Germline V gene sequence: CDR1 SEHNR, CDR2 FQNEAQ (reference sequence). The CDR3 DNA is TGTGCCAGCAGCTTAGATAGGACCTACGAGCAGTACTTC. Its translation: CASSLDRTYEQYF. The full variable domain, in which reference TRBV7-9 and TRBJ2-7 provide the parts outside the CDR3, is DTGVSQNPRHKITKRGQNVTFRCDPISEHNRLYWYRQTLGQGPEFLTYFQNEAQLEKSRLLSDRFSAERPKGSFSTLEIQRTEQGDSAMYLCASSLDRTYEQYFGPGTRLTVT.

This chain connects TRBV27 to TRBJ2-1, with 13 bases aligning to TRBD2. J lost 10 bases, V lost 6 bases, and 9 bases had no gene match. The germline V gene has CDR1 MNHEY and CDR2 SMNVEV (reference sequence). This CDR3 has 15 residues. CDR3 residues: CASRRGTSGNSEQFF. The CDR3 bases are TGTGCCAGCAGGAGAGGGACTAGCGGGAACAGCGAGCAGTTCTTC.

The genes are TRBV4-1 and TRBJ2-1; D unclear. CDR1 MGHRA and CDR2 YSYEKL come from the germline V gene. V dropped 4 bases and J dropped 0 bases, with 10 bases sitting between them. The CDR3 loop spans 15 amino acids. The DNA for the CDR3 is TGCGCCAGCAGCCCCGCCTCCCTCTCCTACAATGAGCAGTTCTTC. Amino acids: CASSPASLSYNEQFF.

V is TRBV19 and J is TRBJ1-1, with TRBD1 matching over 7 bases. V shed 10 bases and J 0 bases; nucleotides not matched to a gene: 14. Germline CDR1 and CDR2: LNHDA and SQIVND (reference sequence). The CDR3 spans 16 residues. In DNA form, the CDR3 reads TGTGCCACCACATGGGGAGGACAGGAGATGAACACTGAAGCTTTCTTT. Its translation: CATTWGGQEMNTEAFF.

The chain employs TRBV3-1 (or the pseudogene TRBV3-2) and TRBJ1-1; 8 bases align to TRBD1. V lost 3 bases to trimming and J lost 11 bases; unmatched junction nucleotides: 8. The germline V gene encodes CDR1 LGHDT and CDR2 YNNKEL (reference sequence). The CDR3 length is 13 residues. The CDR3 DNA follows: TGTGCCAGCAGCCATGGACAGGGTATGGGGGCTTTCTTT. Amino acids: CASSHGQGMGAFF.

CDR3 amino acids: CASSPRPSSEAFF. The CDR3 DNA is TGTGCCAGCAGTCCACGGCCGAGCAGTGAAGCTTTCTTT. The chain joins TRBV27 to TRBJ1-1; no definite D call. Per germline, CDR1 MNHEY and CDR2 SMNVEV (reference sequence). CDR3 size: 13 residues. V was cut by 5 bases and J by 7 bases, with 14 bases left in between.

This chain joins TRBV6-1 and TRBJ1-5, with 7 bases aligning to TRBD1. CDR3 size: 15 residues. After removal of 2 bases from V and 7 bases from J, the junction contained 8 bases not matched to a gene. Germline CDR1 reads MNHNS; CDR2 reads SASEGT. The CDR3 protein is CASSETGAGYQPQHF. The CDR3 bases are TGTGCCAGCAGTGAAACAGGGGCCGGATACCAGCCCCAGCATTTT.

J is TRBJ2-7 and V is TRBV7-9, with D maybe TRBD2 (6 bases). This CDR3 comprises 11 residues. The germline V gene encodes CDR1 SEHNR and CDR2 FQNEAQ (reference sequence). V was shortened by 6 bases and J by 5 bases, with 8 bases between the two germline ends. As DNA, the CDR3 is TGTGCCAGCAGGGAGGGCGACGAGCAGTACTTC. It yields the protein CASREGDEQYF.

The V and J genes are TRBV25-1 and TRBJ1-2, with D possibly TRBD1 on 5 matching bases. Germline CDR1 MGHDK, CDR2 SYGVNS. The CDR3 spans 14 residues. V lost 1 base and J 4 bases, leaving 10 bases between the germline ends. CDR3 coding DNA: TGTGCCAGCAGTGAATCCGACAGCCGCTATGGCTACACCTTC. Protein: CASSESDSRYGYTF.

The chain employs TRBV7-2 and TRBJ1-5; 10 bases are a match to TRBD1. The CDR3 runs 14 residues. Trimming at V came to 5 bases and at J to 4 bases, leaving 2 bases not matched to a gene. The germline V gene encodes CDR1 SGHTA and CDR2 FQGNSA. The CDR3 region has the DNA TGTGCCAGCAGCATGGACAGGGGGAATCAGCCCCAGCATTTT. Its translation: CASSMDRGNQPQHF.

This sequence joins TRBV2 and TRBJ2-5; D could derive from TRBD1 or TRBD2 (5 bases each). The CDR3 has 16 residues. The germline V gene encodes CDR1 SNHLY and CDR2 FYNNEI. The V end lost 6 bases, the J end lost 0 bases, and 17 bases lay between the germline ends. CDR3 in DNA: TGTGCCAGCAGCGGAAAAGGGACGCTGTACCAAGAGACCCAGTACTTC. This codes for CASSGKGTLYQETQYF.

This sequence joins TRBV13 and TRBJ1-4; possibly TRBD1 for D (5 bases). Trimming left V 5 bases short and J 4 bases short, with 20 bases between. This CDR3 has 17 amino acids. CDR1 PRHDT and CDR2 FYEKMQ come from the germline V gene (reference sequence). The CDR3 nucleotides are TGTGCCAGCAGCAAACCCCGTGGGACCCGGGGTAATGAAAAACTGTTTTTT. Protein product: CASSKPRGTRGNEKLFF.